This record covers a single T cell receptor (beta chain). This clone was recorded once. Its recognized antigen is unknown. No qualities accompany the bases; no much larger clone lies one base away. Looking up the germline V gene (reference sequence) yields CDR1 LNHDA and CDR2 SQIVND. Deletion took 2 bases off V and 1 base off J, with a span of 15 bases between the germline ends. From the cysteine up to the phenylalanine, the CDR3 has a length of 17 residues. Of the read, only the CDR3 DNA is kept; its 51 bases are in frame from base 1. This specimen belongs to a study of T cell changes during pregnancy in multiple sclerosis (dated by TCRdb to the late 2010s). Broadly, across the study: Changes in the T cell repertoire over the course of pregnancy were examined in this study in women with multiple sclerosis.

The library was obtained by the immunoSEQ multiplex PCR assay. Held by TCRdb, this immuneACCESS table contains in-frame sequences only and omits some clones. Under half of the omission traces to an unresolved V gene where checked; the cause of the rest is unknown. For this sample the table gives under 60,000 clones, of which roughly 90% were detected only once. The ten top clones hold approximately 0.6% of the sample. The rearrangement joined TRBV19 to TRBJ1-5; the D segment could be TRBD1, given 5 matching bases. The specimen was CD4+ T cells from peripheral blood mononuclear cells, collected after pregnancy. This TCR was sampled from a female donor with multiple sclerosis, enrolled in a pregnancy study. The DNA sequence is TGTGCCAGTAGTATATACCGCCAGGGTAAAAGCAATCAGCCCCAGCATTTT. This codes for CASSIYRQGKSNQPQHF.